Each of the 30 T cell receptor beta chains below was sequenced from the same sample in a study of cytomegalovirus exposure and HLA in healthy donors. Sequenced by immunoSEQ multiplex PCR; TCRdb stores in-frame clones only, minus some. The table shows 250,000 to 400,000 clones, with approximately 85% occurring only once. The sample was PBMCs. The source is a man aged 30 to 45 in good health and CMV-seronegative.

This clone appeared a few times. The chain carries TRBV4-1 and TRBJ1-5; D unclear. The germline V gene has CDR1 MGHRA and CDR2 YSYEKL. The CDR3 is made up of 15 amino acids. The V and J ends lost 4 bases and 1 base respectively, with 11 bases between them. The DNA of the CDR3 is TGCGCCAGCAGCCTATACGAAGCGAGCAATCAGCCCCAGCATTTT. Amino acid sequence: CASSLYEASNQPQHF.

V and J are TRBV19 and TRBJ2-3; no definite D call. CDR1 and CDR2 from the germline V gene are LNHDA and SQIVND (reference sequence). The V gene lost 6 bases and the J gene lost 7 bases, with 14 bases spanning the gap. CDR3 length: 13 residues. DNA of the CDR3: TGTGCCAGTAGCACGGAAGCAGGTTATACGCAGTATTTT. It is translated as CASSTEAGYTQYF.

A single count supports this clone. The V gene is TRBV15, the J gene TRBJ2-3; TRBD2 aligns across 7 bases. CDR3 length equals 16 residues. Germline V CDR1 and CDR2: LNHNV, YYDKDF (reference sequence). Trimming took 5 bases from V and 8 from J; bases not matched to a gene: 16. CDR3 DNA: TGTGCCACCAGCGGAGCTTCTGGGGGGGTATGGATTACGCAGTATTTT. Translated: CATSGASGGVWITQYF.

In its sample, this clone was seen a few times. This sequence joins TRBV7-9 and TRBJ2-2, with 12 bases fitting TRBD1. From germline, CDR1 is SEHNR and CDR2 FQNEAQ (reference sequence). The CDR3 runs 18 residues. V dropped 5 bases and J dropped 4; count of bases not matched to a gene: 11. CDR3 sequence (DNA): TGTGCCAGCAGCGCTTGGGACAGGGGGCGCCGTGCCACCGGGGAGCTGTTTTTT. Translating gives CASSAWDRGRRATGELFF.

The V call is TRBV19, the J call TRBJ1-5; 9 bases map to TRBD1. The CDR3 contains 19 residues. Trimming took 3 bases from V and 2 from J; bases not matched to a gene: 14. Germline lookup yields CDR1 LNHDA and CDR2 SQIVND (reference sequence). The CDR3 nucleotides read TGTGCCAGTAGTATGGACACCGGGACAGGGTTTAAGCGCAATCAGCCCCAGCATTTT. It specifies CASSMDTGTGFKRNQPQHF.

The V call is TRBV15, the J call TRBJ2-7; D perhaps matches TRBD2 (5 bases). This CDR3 has 14 residues. Germline CDR1 LNHNV, CDR2 YYDKDF (reference sequence). V was shortened by 3 bases and J by 5 bases, with 14 bases between the two germline ends. Here the CDR3 DNA reads TGTGCCACCAGCAGCGATTCGGGGTACAACGAGCAGTACTTC. Its translation is CATSSDSGYNEQYF.

In its sample, this clone was seen a few times. This rearrangement joins TRBV7-6 to TRBJ1-1; the D is unclear. This CDR3 is 14 amino acids long. Trimming left V 1 base short and J 0 bases short, with 6 bases between. Germline lookup yields CDR1 SGHVS and CDR2 FNYEAQ. Here the CDR3 reads CASSLGSVNTEAFF. The CDR3 DNA reads TGTGCCAGCAGCTTAGGGTCGGTGAACACTGAAGCTTTCTTT.

The rearrangement uses TRBV7-9 and TRBJ2-1; D is possibly TRBD1 (6 bases). This CDR3 contains 11 residues. The V end was cut by 8 bases, the J end by 4 bases, with 6 bases between. Germline V lookup: CDR1 SEHNR, CDR2 FQNEAQ (reference sequence). In nucleotides, the CDR3 is TGTGCCAGCGGACAGTACAATGAGCAGTTCTTC. Translation: CASGQYNEQFF.

This chain connects TRBV5-1 to TRBJ2-3; TRBD1 matches 8 bases. Germline CDR1 SGHRS, CDR2 YFSETQ. This CDR3 has 16 residues. J was trimmed by 2 bases and V by 0 bases; bases with no gene match: 5. CDR3 residues: CASSLEQGGPTDTQYF. Here the CDR3 DNA reads TGCGCCAGCAGCTTGGAACAGGGGGGCCCCACAGATACGCAGTATTTT.

The J gene is TRBJ2-6, the V gene TRBV19, with 7 bases lining up with TRBD1. Germline V gene sequence: CDR1 LNHDA, CDR2 SQIVND (reference sequence). The CDR3 loop spans 15 amino acids. Germline trimming cut 3 bases from V and 3 bases from J; bases unmatched to any gene: 2. The CDR3 nucleotides read TGTGCCAGTAGTATGGCAGGGGGTGGGGCCAACGTCCTGACTTTC. This encodes CASSMAGGGANVLTF.

The chain couples TRBV7-9 to TRBJ2-7, with D maybe TRBD1 (5 bases). The germline CDR1 and CDR2 sequences are SEHNR and FQNEAQ (reference sequence). Trimming removed 6 bases from V and 0 bases from J, with 15 bases in between. This CDR3 comprises 15 residues. The chain's CDR3 is CASRPSTGLSYEQYF. The CDR3 DNA reads as TGTGCCAGCAGACCCAGTACAGGCCTCTCCTACGAGCAGTACTTC.

The chain uses TRBV12-5 and TRBJ2-7, with TRBD2 as a possible D gene (5 bases). V lost 3 bases, J lost 0 bases, and 24 bases lay in between. The CDR3 has 19 residues. Germline CDR1 is LGHNT and CDR2 is FRNRAP. The chain's CDR3 is CASGFSGDLRGSNSYEQYF. Here the CDR3 DNA reads TGTGCTAGTGGTTTTTCCGGAGACCTACGGGGATCGAACTCCTACGAGCAGTACTTC.

This chain links TRBV11-2 with TRBJ1-1; 7 bases fit TRBD1. The CDR3 spans 13 residues. The germline gives CDR1 SGHAT, CDR2 FQNNGV. Unmatched junction bases numbered 10, after V lost 4 bases and J lost 11 bases. The CDR3 nucleotides read TGTGCCAGCAGCTCAACCACAGGGGTGGGGGCTTTCTTT. As protein: CASSSTTGVGAFF.

The chain employs TRBV6-5 and TRBJ2-7; a possible D gene is TRBD2 (6 bases). Germline V gene lookup returns CDR1 MNHEY and CDR2 SVGAGI. V lost 6 bases and J lost 5, with 8 bases in between. This CDR3 contains 11 residues. The CDR3 DNA sequence: TGTGCCAGCAGACTAGCCCACGAGCAGTACTTC. It codes for CASRLAHEQYF.

This chain uses TRBV30 with TRBJ2-7; 10 bases are shared with TRBD2. The CDR3 length is 12 residues. Germline CDR1 reads GTSNPN; CDR2 reads SVGIG (reference sequence). V shed 8 bases and J 2 bases; nucleotides not matched to a gene: 3. The CDR3 DNA reads TGTGCCGGCAGCGGGGGGGCCTACGAGCAGTACTTC. Translating gives CAGSGGAYEQYF.

This clone was seen only once. The chain uses TRBV19 and TRBJ2-7, with TRBD1 matching 10 bases. This CDR3 region has 14 residues. V gave up 5 bases and J gave up 4 bases; unmatched junction bases: 5. Per the germline V gene, CDR1 is LNHDA and CDR2 is SQIVND (reference sequence). The CDR3 DNA is TGTGCCAGTAGTCCGGGGACAGGGGTGTACGAGCAGTACTTC. This translates into CASSPGTGVYEQYF. The full variable domain, in which reference TRBV19 and TRBJ2-7 provide the parts outside the CDR3, is DGGITQSPKYLFRKEGQNVTLSCEQNLNHDAMYWYRQDPGQGLRLIYYSQIVNDFQKGDIAEGYSVSREKKESFPLTVTSAQKNPTAFYLCASSPGTGVYEQYFGPGTRLTVT.

This chain uses TRBV7-9 with TRBJ1-1; weak D call: TRBD1 (5 bases). The CDR3 consists of 13 residues. Deletions cut 7 bases from V and 0 bases from J, with 9 bases between. Germline V gene data show CDR1 as SEHNR and CDR2 as FQNEAQ (reference sequence). The CDR3 nucleotides are TGTGCCAGCATGAAGGGGTTGAACACTGAAGCTTTCTTT. Its translation is CASMKGLNTEAFF.

This sequence joins TRBV6-5 and TRBJ1-3; no reliable D call. V shed 7 bases and J shed 4 bases, with 14 bases lying between them. The CDR3 is 14 amino acids. Germline CDR1 is MNHEY and CDR2 is SVGAGI. This CDR3 reads CASNPTPPGNTIYF. CDR3 DNA sequence: TGTGCCAGCAACCCCACTCCCCCCGGAAACACCATATATTTT.

J is TRBJ2-3 and V is TRBV5-4; 7 nucleotides align to TRBD1. Trimming took 4 bases from V and 1 from J; bases not matched to a gene: 6. This CDR3 has 15 residues. CDR1 is SGHNT and CDR2 is YYREEE in the germline V gene (reference sequence). CDR3 sequence: CASSLTGQGTDTQYF. The CDR3 DNA reads TGTGCCAGCAGCCTCACCGGACAGGGCACAGATACGCAGTATTTT.

The chain recombines TRBV6-1 with TRBJ1-5, with 8 positions matching TRBD1. V dropped 2 bases and J dropped 3; count of bases not matched to a gene: 6. The CDR3 is made up of 16 amino acids. Germline CDR1 MNHNS, CDR2 SASEGT. The CDR3 DNA reads as TGTGCCAGCAGTGAACCACAGGGGGGGATCAATCAGCCCCAGCATTTT. Translating gives CASSEPQGGINQPQHF.

The chain uses TRBV29-1 and TRBJ2-1; TRBD2 aligns across 12 bases. V lost 6 bases and J lost 1; bases outside the gene matches: 1. Germline V gene sequence: CDR1 SQVTM, CDR2 ANQGSEA. CDR3 length: 14 residues. CDR3 sequence (DNA): TGCAGCGTGACTAGCGGGGGATCCTACAATGAGCAGTTCTTC. Protein: CSVTSGGSYNEQFF.

The gene calls are TRBV28 and TRBJ2-1, with D perhaps matching TRBD2 (7 bases). Deletions cut 2 bases from V and 6 bases from J, with 17 bases between. The germline V gene encodes CDR1 MDHEN and CDR2 SYDVKM. The CDR3 has 16 residues. The CDR3 DNA sequence: TGTGCCAGCAGTTTACCCGGGGCGGGGGCCTCCAATGAGCAGTTCTTC. It translates to CASSLPGAGASNEQFF.

This clone was counted only a few times. The chain recombines TRBV7-9 with TRBJ2-7; TRBD1 matches 10 bases. Germline loops: CDR1 SEHNR, CDR2 FQNEAQ (reference sequence). Germline trimming cut 5 bases from V and 2 bases from J; bases unmatched to any gene: 6. There are 15 residues in the CDR3. Here the CDR3 DNA reads TGTGCCAGCAGCGCCCGGGACAGGGGTCCCTACGAGCAGTACTTC. Encoded protein: CASSARDRGPYEQYF. Full variable domain (outside the CDR3, taken from reference TRBV7-9 and TRBJ2-7): DTGVSQNPRHKITKRGQNVTFRCDPISEHNRLYWYRQTLGQGPEFLTYFQNEAQLEKSRLLSDRFSAERPKGSFSTLEIQRTEQGDSAMYLCASSARDRGPYEQYFGPGTRLTVT.

This clone was found once. The chain joins TRBV7-9 to TRBJ2-7; the match to TRBD1 covers 7 bases. J lost 3 bases, V lost 1 base, and 6 bases had no gene match. Looked up from germline, CDR1 is SEHNR and CDR2 is FQNEAQ (reference sequence). The CDR3 has 15 residues. CDR3 sequence reads: CASSLEQGVGYEQYF. For the CDR3, the DNA is TGTGCCAGCAGCTTAGAGCAGGGGGTGGGCTACGAGCAGTACTTC.

The genes are TRBV6-6 and TRBJ1-5; the D is unclear. Germline V gene data show CDR1 as MNHNY and CDR2 as SVGAGI (reference sequence). The CDR3 is 14 amino acids. The ends were cut back, 0 bases at V and 4 bases at J, with 7 bases in the middle. The CDR3 DNA is TGTGCCAGCAGTTACTCAAGAGGGAATCAGCCCCAGCATTTT. Amino acid sequence: CASSYSRGNQPQHF.

J is TRBJ2-7 and V is TRBV11-2, with 7 positions matching TRBD1. Germline CDR1 SGHAT, CDR2 FQNNGV. The CDR3 totals 13 residues. V lost 5 bases, J lost 3 bases, and 4 bases stayed unmatched. The CDR3 loop is CASSPGQYYEQYF. CDR3 DNA: TGTGCCAGCAGCCCGGGACAGTACTACGAGCAGTACTTC.

J is TRBJ1-1 and V is TRBV10-3; D not resolved. The germline V gene encodes CDR1 ENHRY and CDR2 SYGVKD. The V and J ends lost 0 bases and 6 bases respectively, with 17 bases between them. This CDR3 has 16 amino acids. CDR3 protein: CAISESVGVIGAEAFF. DNA for the CDR3: TGTGCCATCAGTGAGTCGGTCGGGGTTATTGGCGCTGAAGCTTTCTTT.

The chain has TRBV10-3 and TRBJ1-3; D is unclear. The CDR3 is made up of 13 amino acids. The V end lost 6 bases, the J end lost 4 bases, and 10 bases lay between the germline ends. Germline CDR1 reads ENHRY; CDR2 reads SYGVKD. The CDR3 is CAIRIANGNTIYF. The DNA for the CDR3 is TGTGCCATCAGGATAGCCAACGGAAACACCATATATTTT.

The rearrangement links TRBV5-6 to TRBJ2-7, with 9 bases identical to TRBD1. The junction had 8 bases not matched to a gene; V was cut back by 3 bases and J by 4 bases. This CDR3 has 15 residues. CDR1 is SGHDT, CDR2 YYEEEE, per germline. CDR3 amino acids: CASSSPGQGTYEQYF. The CDR3 nucleotides read TGTGCCAGCAGCTCGCCGGGACAGGGTACGTACGAGCAGTACTTC.

This clone was counted only a few times. This rearrangement joins TRBV30 to TRBJ1-6, with D perhaps TRBD1 (6 bases). Trimming took off 5 bases at V and 10 bases at J, with 12 bases between the two ends. The CDR3 is 12 residues long. Germline-derived CDR1 and CDR2 are GTSNPN and SVGIG (reference sequence). CDR3 amino acids: CAWQGPGSPLHF. CDR3 sequence (DNA): TGTGCCTGGCAGGGGCCTGGCTCACCCCTCCACTTT.